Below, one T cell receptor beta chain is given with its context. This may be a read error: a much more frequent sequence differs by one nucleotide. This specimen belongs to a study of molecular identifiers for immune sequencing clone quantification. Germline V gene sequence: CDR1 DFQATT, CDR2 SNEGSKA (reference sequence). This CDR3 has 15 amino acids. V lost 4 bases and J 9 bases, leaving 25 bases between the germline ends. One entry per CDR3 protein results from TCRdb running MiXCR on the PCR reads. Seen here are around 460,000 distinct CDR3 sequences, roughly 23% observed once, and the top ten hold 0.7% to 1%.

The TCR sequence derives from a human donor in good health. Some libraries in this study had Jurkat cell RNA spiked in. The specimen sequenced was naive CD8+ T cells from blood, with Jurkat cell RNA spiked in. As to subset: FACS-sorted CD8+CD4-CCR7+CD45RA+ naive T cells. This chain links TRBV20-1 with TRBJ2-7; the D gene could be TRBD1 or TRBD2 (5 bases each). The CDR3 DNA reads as TGCAGTGCTAACCCCCTAGAAATCTACCTTGGGGGGCAGTACTTC. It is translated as CSANPLEIYLGGQYF.